This is a list of T cell receptor beta chains from one sample in a study of blood T cell repertoires in COVID-19. TCRdb's table, derived via immunoSEQ multiplex PCR, lists solely in-frame clones and lacks some. Of a few hundred thousand clones listed, 70% to 90% are singletons. The sample comprised PBMCs or T cells enriched from blood (not recorded which). These receptors all stem from a woman aged 45-65 years who had been exposed to COVID-19. The CDR3 runs from the conserved cysteine through the conserved F or W. Each record gives: V gene, J gene, CDR3 protein.

V: TRBV29-1
J: TRBJ1-2
CDR3: CSVRGHRNYGYTF

V: TRBV9
J: TRBJ1-3
CDR3: CASSVGQGISGNTIYF

V: TRBV11-2
J: TRBJ2-2
CDR3: CASSPGSWGGTGELFF

V: TRBV20-1
J: TRBJ2-5
CDR3: CSANRQETQYF

V: TRBV20-1
J: TRBJ1-2
CDR3: CSGKRHPHITF

V: TRBV24-1
J: TRBJ2-1
CDR3: CATSDLHQGLEQFF

V: TRBV13
J: TRBJ2-5
CDR3: CASSSAGLAGMGQETQYF

V: TRBV11-2
J: TRBJ2-2
CDR3: CASRRLAGYPTGELFF

V: TRBV18
J: TRBJ2-1
CDR3: CASSLGTSGYNEQFF

V: TRBV19
J: TRBJ1-1
CDR3: CASSPRGGARGMNTEAFF

V: TRBV30
J: TRBJ2-3
CDR3: CAWSRGPTDTQYF

V: TRBV6-5
J: TRBJ1-1
CDR3: CASSSVGTEAFF

V: TRBV6-5
J: TRBJ2-2
CDR3: CASSYQAGGRGELFF

V: TRBV5-5
J: TRBJ1-1
CDR3: CASSLVGRSTEAFF

V: TRBV20-1
J: TRBJ2-7
CDR3: CSASKGRIPYEQYF

V: TRBV15
J: TRBJ1-2
CDR3: CATSRDPGSNENTF

V: TRBV6-2/TRBV6-3
J: TRBJ1-2
CDR3: CASSHSLTFQQGDWSYGYTF

V: TRBV7-2
J: TRBJ1-5
CDR3: CASRPSGSRNQPQHF

V: TRBV19
J: TRBJ1-1
CDR3: CASKLAAGTDTEAFF

V: TRBV10-3
J: TRBJ2-7
CDR3: CAISESGGSEQYF

V: TRBV19
J: TRBJ1-1
CDR3: CASTEQLNTEAFF

V: TRBV5-6
J: TRBJ1-2
CDR3: CASSFGQKGHGYTF

V: TRBV5-4
J: TRBJ1-1
CDR3: CASSPIGTNTEAFF

V: TRBV10-3
J: TRBJ1-1
CDR3: CAIRRDRGVTEAFF

V: TRBV28
J: TRBJ1-6
CDR3: CASTPRGVSNSPLHF

V: TRBV19
J: TRBJ1-3
CDR3: CASLSDSGNTIYF

V: TRBV3-1/TRBV3-2
J: TRBJ2-5
CDR3: CASSHLKETQYF

V: TRBV14
J: TRBJ1-1
CDR3: CASSQDLGQGNTEAFF

V: TRBV27
J: TRBJ1-5
CDR3: CASSLYGGMGNQPQHF

V: TRBV18
J: TRBJ1-4
CDR3: CASSPTTNEKLFF

V: TRBV30
J: TRBJ1-4
CDR3: CAWGPGGPEKLFF

V: TRBV18
J: TRBJ2-5
CDR3: CASSPGGDGAQYF

V: TRBV7-2
J: TRBJ2-1
CDR3: CASSPRTGNNEQFF

V: TRBV12-3/TRBV12-4
J: TRBJ1-1
CDR3: CAVATGNTEAFF

V: TRBV6-5
J: TRBJ1-6
CDR3: CASRLEGQDSPLHF

V: TRBV29-1
J: TRBJ1-2
CDR3: CSVEDGLYGYTF

V: TRBV6-5
J: TRBJ2-7
CDR3: CASRTSGTSYEQYF

V: TRBV29-1
J: TRBJ1-1
CDR3: CSVEVRRAAFF

V: TRBV19
J: TRBJ1-2
CDR3: CAPSDRDRRRGYTF

V: TRBV19
J: TRBJ1-2
CDR3: CASSPSGQGTNYGYTF

V: TRBV3-1/TRBV3-2
J: TRBJ1-6
CDR3: CASSQLGGNSPLHF

V: TRBV5-8
J: TRBJ1-6
CDR3: CASSPSRHANSPLHF

V: TRBV19
J: TRBJ1-2
CDR3: CASSKEGRGHYGYTF

V: TRBV28
J: TRBJ1-1
CDR3: CASRTGDTEAFF

V: TRBV4-2
J: TRBJ1-3
CDR3: CASSQDRRGRGAGNTIYF

V: TRBV29-1
J: TRBJ1-2
CDR3: CSVASYGYTF

V: TRBV6-5
J: TRBJ2-2
CDR3: CASSFTGVGGELFF